The text below deals with one T cell receptor (beta chain). Its antigen is currently unknown. The time point here: week 11, during vaccination. Vaccination used 300 ug of mutant IDH1 20-mer peptide per dose, with topical imiquimod. The donor cohort comprised cases of new WHO grade 3 or 4 IDH1-mutant, ATRX-lost astrocytoma. Produced via immunoSEQ multiplex PCR; TCRdb's table is partial and in-frame only. Of around 65,000 clones listed, 75% to 90% were seen once; the top ten hold around 5.7%. This entry comes from a study of a mutant IDH1 vaccine in newly diagnosed glioma. At the level of the study: Administration of eight vaccinations to patients took place in weeks 1, 3, 5, 7, 11, 15, 19, 23. Earlier care involved radiotherapy, temozolomide, or both, and the majority received both.

The germline CDR1 and CDR2 sequences are LGHNA and YSLEER. This CDR3 contains 15 residues. V dropped 1 base and J dropped 3 bases, with 12 bases sitting between them. The source was PBMCs, collected from a glioma patient whose treatment included an IDH1 peptide vaccine. The gene calls are TRBV4-3 and TRBJ1-2; no clear D. This TCR came from a man aged 50-60 years with glioma. CDR3 sequence: CASSQGSSSHYGYTF. CDR3 nucleotide sequence: TGCGCCAGCAGCCAAGGGTCTTCCTCACACTATGGCTACACCTTC.